Below are 8 T cell receptor beta chains sequenced from a single sample in a study of blood T cell repertoires in COVID-19. Clones were read by immunoSEQ multiplex PCR, and TCRdb kept only the in-frame ones, dropping some. The sample has more than 250,000 clones, around 90% seen once. Sequences were obtained from PBMCs or T cells enriched from blood (not recorded which). Source of these receptors: a woman younger than 45 who had recovered from COVID-19.

The J gene is TRBJ1-1, the V gene TRBV27, with D maybe TRBD1 (5 bases). CDR1 MNHEY and CDR2 SMNVEV come from the germline V gene (reference sequence). The V gene lost 6 bases and the J gene lost 4 bases, with 18 bases spanning the gap. The CDR3 is made up of 15 amino acids. The DNA of the CDR3 is TGTGCCAGCAGGTACGGCAGGGCCGGGGGCACTGAAGCTTTCTTT. This gives the protein CASRYGRAGGTEAFF.

V and J are TRBV28 and TRBJ1-2, with 11 bases matching TRBD1. This CDR3 has 16 amino acids. V lost 7 bases, J lost 8 bases, and 15 bases stayed unmatched. In germline, CDR1 is MDHEN, CDR2 SYDVKM. The CDR3 nucleotides read TGTGCCAGCACCCTAGCCACCGGGACAGGGGGAAGGGGCTACACCTTC. Translation: CASTLATGTGGRGYTF.

This chain uses TRBV6-5 with TRBJ1-1; the D is unclear. There are 13 residues in the CDR3. The germline gives CDR1 MNHEY, CDR2 SVGAGI. Trimming shortened V by 4 bases and J by 1 base, and 7 bases separated the two germline ends. The CDR3 region has the DNA TGTGCCAGCAGTTCCAGTCGGAACACTGAAGCTTTCTTT. Residues: CASSSSRNTEAFF.

This clone was detected only once. CDR3 nucleotide sequence: TGTGCCAGCAGCCCGCACACGATGTACGAGCAGTACTTC. It specifies CASSPHTMYEQYF. J is TRBJ2-7 and V is TRBV11-2; unclear D gene. V gave up 5 bases and J gave up 4 bases, with 12 bases separating them. Germline values: CDR1 SGHAT, CDR2 FQNNGV. This CDR3 region has 13 residues.

The chain links TRBV7-3 to TRBJ2-3, with TRBD2 as a possible D gene (6 bases). The V gene lost 5 bases and the J gene lost 1 base, with 13 bases spanning the gap. Germline V gene lookup returns CDR1 SGHTA and CDR2 FQGTGA. The CDR3 contains 15 residues. The CDR3 is CASSPGVAGTDTQYF. CDR3 nucleotide sequence: TGTGCCAGCAGCCCCGGGGTAGCGGGCACAGATACGCAGTATTTT.

The rearrangement uses TRBV18 and TRBJ1-1, with 11 bases identical to TRBD1. Germline-derived CDR1 and CDR2 are KGHSH and LQKENI. V gave up 4 bases and J gave up 1 base; unmatched junction bases: 8. There are 17 residues in the CDR3. CDR3 loop: CASSHSDRGLSNTEAFF. CDR3 coding DNA: TGTGCCAGCTCACACTCGGACAGGGGGCTTTCGAACACTGAAGCTTTCTTT.

The J gene is TRBJ1-2, the V gene TRBV10-3; TRBD1 matches 10 bases. The CDR3 extends over 12 amino acids. The V and J ends lost 11 bases and 2 bases, in that order; junction bases with no gene match: 2. The germline V gene has CDR1 ENHRY and CDR2 SYGVKD. The DNA for the CDR3 is TGTGCCGCGGGACAGGGGAACTATGGCTACACCTTC. Amino acids: CAAGQGNYGYTF.

V and J are TRBV15 and TRBJ2-7; tentatively, D is TRBD2 (6 bases). Germline values: CDR1 LNHNV, CDR2 YYDKDF (reference sequence). The CDR3 covers 13 residues. Trimming cost V 5 bases and J 3 bases, with 11 bases left between them. The DNA of the CDR3 is TGTGCCACCAGCCGCGGGGTGGACTACGAGCAGTACTTC. Protein product: CATSRGVDYEQYF. Full variable domain (missing parts from reference TRBV15 and TRBJ2-7): DAMVIQNPRYQVTQFGKPVTLSCSQTLNHNVMYWYQQKSSQAPKLLFHYYDKDFNNEADTPDNFQSRRPNTSFCFLDIRSPGLGDTAMYLCATSRGVDYEQYFGPGTRLTVT.